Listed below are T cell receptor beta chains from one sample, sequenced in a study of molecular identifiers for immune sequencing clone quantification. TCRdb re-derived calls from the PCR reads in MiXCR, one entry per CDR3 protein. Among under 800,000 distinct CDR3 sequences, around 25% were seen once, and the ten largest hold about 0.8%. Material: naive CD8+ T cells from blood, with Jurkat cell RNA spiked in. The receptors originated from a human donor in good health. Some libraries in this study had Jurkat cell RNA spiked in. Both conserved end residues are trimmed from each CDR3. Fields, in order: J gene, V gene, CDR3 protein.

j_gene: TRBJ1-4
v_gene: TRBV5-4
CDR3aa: ASSLPSSMTGEQEKLF

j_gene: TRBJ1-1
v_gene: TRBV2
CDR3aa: ASSVGRTTEAF

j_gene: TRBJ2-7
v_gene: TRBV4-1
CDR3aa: ASSPGTALSYEQY

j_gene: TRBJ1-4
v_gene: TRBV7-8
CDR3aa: ASSLGRQTRIRSNEKLF

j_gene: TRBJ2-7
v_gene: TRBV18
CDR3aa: ASSPAGTGVGEQY

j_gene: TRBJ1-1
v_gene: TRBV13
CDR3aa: ASSSSGDRAF

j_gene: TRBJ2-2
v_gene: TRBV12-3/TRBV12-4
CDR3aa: ASRKAHSNTGELF

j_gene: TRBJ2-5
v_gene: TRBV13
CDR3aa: ASSLGRMTQETQY

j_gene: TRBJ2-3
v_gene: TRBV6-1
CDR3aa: ASSDSSGRADTQY

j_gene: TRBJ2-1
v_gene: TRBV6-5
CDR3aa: VSSYSTSGSEEQF

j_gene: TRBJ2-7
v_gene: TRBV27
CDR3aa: ASSIGQTSYEQY

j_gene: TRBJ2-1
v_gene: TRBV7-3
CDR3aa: ASSPSLASSYNEQF

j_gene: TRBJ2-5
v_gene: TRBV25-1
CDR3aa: ASSEWVGHNQETQY

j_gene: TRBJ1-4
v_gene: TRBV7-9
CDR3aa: ASSPDRGDEKLF

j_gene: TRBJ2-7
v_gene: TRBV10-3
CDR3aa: ASRGIEAYEQY

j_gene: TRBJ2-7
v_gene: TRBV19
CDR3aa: ASSIGLAYEQY

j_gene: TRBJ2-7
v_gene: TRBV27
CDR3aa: ASSSGGGSYEQY

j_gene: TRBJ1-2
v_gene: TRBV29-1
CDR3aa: SVEGIGTGANYGYT

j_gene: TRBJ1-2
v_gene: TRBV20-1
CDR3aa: SARTRDWGYGYT

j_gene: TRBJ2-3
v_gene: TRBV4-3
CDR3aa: ASSQDSRASTDTQY

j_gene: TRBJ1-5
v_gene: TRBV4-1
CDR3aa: ASSQGWGNQPQH

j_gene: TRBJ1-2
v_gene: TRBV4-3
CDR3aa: ASSQDSYFNYGYT

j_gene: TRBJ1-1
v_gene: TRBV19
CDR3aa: ANTEAF

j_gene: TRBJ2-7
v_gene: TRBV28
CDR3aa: ASRYRGGTNEQY

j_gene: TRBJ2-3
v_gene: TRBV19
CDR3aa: ASSSGSTDTQY

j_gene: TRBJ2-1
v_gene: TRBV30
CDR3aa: AWSEISGGEQF

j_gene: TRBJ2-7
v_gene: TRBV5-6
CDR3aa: ASSLGQLEQY

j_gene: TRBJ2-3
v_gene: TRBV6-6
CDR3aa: ASSHVSRGGTDTQY